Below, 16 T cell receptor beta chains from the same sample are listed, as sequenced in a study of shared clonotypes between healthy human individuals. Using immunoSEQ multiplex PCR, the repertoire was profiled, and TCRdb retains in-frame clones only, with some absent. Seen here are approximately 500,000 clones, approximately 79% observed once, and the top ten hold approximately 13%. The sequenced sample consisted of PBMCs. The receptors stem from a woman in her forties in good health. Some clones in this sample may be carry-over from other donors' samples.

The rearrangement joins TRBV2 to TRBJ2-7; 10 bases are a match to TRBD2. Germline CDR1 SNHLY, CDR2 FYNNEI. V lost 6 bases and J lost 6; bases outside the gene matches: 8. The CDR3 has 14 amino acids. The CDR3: CASRRIWTSGEQYF. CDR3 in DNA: TGTGCCAGCAGAAGAATTTGGACTAGCGGCGAGCAGTACTTC.

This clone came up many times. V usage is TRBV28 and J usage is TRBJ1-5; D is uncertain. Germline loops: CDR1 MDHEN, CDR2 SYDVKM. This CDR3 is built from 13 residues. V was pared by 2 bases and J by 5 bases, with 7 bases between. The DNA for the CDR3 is TGTGCCAGCAGTTTAACGTGGGATCAGCCCCAGCATTTT. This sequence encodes CASSLTWDQPQHF.

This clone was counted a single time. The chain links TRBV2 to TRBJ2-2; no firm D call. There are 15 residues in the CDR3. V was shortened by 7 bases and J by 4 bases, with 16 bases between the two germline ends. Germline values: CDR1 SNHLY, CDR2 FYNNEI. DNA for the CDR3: TGTGCCAGCACCGAAACGGGTCTTATCACCGGGGAGCTGTTTTTT. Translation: CASTETGLITGELFF.

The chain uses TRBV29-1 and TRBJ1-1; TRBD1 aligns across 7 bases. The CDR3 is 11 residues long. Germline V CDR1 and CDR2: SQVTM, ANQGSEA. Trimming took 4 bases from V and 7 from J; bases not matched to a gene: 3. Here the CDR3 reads CSVGRGGEAFF. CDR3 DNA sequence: TGCAGCGTTGGCAGGGGGGGTGAAGCTTTCTTT.

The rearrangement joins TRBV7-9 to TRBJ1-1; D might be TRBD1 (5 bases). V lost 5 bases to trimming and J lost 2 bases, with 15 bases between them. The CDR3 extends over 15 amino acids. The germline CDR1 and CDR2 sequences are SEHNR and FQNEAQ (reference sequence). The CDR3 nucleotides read TGTGCCAGCAGCCCGACGGACACCTTTAACACTGAAGCTTTCTTT. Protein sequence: CASSPTDTFNTEAFF.

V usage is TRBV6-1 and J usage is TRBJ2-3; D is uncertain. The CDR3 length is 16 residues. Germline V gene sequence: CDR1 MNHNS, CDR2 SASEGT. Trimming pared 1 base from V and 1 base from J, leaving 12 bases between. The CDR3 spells CASSEGLGPGTDTQYF. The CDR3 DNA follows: TGTGCCAGCAGTGAAGGATTAGGTCCGGGCACAGATACGCAGTATTTT.

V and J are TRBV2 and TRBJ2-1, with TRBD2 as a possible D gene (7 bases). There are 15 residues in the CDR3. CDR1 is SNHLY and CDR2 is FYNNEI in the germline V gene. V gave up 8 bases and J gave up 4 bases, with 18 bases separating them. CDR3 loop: CASGRGGGDYNEQFF. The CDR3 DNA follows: TGTGCCAGCGGGAGGGGGGGCGGAGATTACAATGAGCAGTTCTTC.

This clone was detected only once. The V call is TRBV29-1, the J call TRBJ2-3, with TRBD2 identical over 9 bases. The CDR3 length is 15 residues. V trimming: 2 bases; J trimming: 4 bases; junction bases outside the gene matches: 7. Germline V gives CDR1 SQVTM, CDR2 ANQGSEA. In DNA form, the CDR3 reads TGCAGCGTTGAATTGTCTAGCGGGGATCCAGATACGCAGTATTTT. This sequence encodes CSVELSSGDPDTQYF.

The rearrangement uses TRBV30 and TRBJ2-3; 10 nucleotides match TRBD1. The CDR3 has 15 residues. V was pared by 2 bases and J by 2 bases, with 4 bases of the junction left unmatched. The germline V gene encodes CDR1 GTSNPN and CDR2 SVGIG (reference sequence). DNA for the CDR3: TGTGCCTGGAGTCCCGGGACAGGGGACACAGATACGCAGTATTTT. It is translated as CAWSPGTGDTDTQYF.

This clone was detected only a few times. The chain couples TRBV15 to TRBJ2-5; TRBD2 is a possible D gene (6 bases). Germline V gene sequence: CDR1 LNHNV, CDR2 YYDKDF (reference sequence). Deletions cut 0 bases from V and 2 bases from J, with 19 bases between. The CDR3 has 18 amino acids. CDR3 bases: TGTGCCACCAGCAGAGATTTAGGTGGGACTCACCTACAAGAGACCCAGTACTTC. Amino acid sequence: CATSRDLGGTHLQETQYF.

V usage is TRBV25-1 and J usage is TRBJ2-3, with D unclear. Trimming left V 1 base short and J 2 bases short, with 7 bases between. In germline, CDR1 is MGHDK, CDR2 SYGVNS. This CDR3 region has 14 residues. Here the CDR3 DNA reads TGTGCCAGCAGTGAATGGGGAAACACAGATACGCAGTATTTT. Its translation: CASSEWGNTDTQYF.

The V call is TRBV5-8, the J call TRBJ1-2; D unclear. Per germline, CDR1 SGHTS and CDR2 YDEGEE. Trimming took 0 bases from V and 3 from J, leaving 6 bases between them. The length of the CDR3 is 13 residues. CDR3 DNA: TGTGCCAGCAGCTTGGCCCGGTACTATGGCTACACCTTC. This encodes CASSLARYYGYTF.

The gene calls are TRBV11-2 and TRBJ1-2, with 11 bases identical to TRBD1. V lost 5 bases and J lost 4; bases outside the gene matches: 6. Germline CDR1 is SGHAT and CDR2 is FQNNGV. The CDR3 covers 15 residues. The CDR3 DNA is TGTGCCAGCAGCCCTTCCGGGACAGGGGGCTATGGCTACACCTTC. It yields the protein CASSPSGTGGYGYTF.

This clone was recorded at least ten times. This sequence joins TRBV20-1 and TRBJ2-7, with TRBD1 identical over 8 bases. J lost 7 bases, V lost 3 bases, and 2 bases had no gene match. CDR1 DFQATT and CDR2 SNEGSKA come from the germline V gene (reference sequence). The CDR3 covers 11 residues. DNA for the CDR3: TGCAGTGCTAGCCGACAGGGGGAGCAGTACTTC. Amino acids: CSASRQGEQYF.

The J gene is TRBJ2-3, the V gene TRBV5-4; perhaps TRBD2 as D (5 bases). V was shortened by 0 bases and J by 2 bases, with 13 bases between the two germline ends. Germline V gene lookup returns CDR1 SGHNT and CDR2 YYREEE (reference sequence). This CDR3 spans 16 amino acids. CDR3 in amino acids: CASSLDGRSVTDTQYF. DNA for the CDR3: TGTGCCAGCAGCTTGGACGGGCGTAGCGTCACAGATACGCAGTATTTT.

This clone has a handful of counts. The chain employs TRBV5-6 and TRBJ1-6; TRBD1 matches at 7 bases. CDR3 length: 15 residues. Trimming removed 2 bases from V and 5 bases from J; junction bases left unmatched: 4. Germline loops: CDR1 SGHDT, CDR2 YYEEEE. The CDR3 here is CASSLLDRDNSPLHF. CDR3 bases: TGTGCCAGCAGCTTACTAGACAGGGATAATTCACCCCTCCACTTT.